This T cell receptor (beta chain) was identified in a study of blood T cell repertoires in COVID-19. Study information: T cells, B-cell-depleted T cells, or PBMCs supplied cDNA or gDNA.

In the authors' workflow: Amplification of reference gene primers was used by the study to estimate nucleated cell counts. Measured with immunoSEQ multiplex PCR; TCRdb has only the in-frame clones, and not every one. V, J and clone size are those of that table, while D and trimming were read from the DNA. There are approximately 89,000 clones in the sample; about 85% occur only once, and 10% to 15% lies in the top ten. This clonotype was sampled from a woman in her seventies with active or convalescent COVID-19. The sequencing input was peripheral blood.

DNA of the CDR3: TGTGCCAGCAGCTTAGCTCCTAATCAGCCCCAGCATTTT. It encodes CASSLAPNQPQHF. The chain joins TRBV7-2 to TRBJ1-5; D is uncertain. Germline CDR1 is SGHTA and CDR2 is FQGNSA. V lost 0 bases, J lost 4 bases, and 4 bases lay in between. This CDR3 comprises 13 residues.